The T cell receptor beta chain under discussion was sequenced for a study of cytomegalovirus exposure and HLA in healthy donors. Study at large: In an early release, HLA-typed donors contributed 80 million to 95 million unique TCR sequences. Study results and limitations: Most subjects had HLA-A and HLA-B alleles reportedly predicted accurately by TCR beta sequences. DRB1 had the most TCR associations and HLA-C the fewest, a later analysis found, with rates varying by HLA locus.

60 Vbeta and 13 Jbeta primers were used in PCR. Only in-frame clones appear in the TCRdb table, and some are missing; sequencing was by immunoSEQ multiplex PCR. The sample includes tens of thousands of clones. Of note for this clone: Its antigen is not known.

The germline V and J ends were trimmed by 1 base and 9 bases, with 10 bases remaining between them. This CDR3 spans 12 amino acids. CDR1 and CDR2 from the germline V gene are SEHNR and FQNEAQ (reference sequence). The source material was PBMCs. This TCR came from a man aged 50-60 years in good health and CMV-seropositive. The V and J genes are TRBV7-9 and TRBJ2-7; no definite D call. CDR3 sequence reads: CASSLGRRPQYF. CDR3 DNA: TGTGCCAGCAGCTTAGGGCGGCGACCGCAGTACTTC. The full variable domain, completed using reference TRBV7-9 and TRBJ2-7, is DTGVSQNPRHKITKRGQNVTFRCDPISEHNRLYWYRQTLGQGPEFLTYFQNEAQLEKSRLLSDRFSAERPKGSFSTLEIQRTEQGDSAMYLCASSLGRRPQYFGPGTRLTVT.